This is a list of T cell receptor beta chains from one sample in a study of T-cell reconstitution after alpha-beta-depleted transplantation in children. TCRdb re-analysed the PCR reads in MiXCR, keeping a single row per CDR3 protein. The sample has 750,000 to 950,000 distinct CDR3 sequences, approximately 15% seen once; the top ten hold approximately 4.5%. Sample: PBMCs, mostly from graft donor cells, taken 360 days after TCRalphabeta/CD19-depleted stem cell transplant. The source is a male patient aged 5 to 17 who had a stem cell transplant for acute lymphoblastic leukemia, so the T cells may come from the graft donor. Each CDR3 is given with its conserved first and last residue. Fields, in order: D gene, J gene, V gene, CDR3 protein. D genes are given only for firm matches.

. TRBJ2-7 TRBV5-1 CASSLSSGVEQYF
. TRBJ2-7 TRBV5-1 CASSVPKSGTDLSYEQYF
. TRBJ2-1 TRBV7-9 CASSLGGLYDEQFF
. TRBJ2-7 TRBV7-2 CASSPDPGRGYEQYF
. TRBJ2-2 TRBV11-2 CASRPFGSGTGELFF
TRBD1 TRBJ2-7 TRBV9 CASSEGGQGDYEQYF
. TRBJ2-7 TRBV5-1 CASSWGVAPAYEQYF
TRBD1 TRBJ1-1 TRBV4-1 CASSQEGRGLHEAFF
. TRBJ2-4 TRBV5-1 CASSADGRSAKNIQYF
. TRBJ2-1 TRBV12-3/TRBV12-4 CASSLIAPLDNEQFF
TRBD2 TRBJ2-1 TRBV27 CASSFRPGLAGDYNEQFF
. TRBJ2-1 TRBV7-9 CASSSEQFF
TRBD2 TRBJ2-2 TRBV5-1 CASSLRLARTGELFF
TRBD2 TRBJ2-3 TRBV7-9 CASSHTLAGAWFDTQYF
. TRBJ2-1 TRBV12-3/TRBV12-4 CASRRDRNEQFF
. TRBJ2-7 TRBV18 CASSPKDAGEQYF
TRBD1 TRBJ2-7 TRBV2 CASSALDRGLYEQYF
. TRBJ2-3 TRBV15 CATSRRGAGADTQYF
. TRBJ2-1 TRBV5-1 CASSLVPGVNEQFF
. TRBJ2-3 TRBV6-5 CASSYSVSPGQMYTDTQYF
. TRBJ2-7 TRBV12-3/TRBV12-4 CASSFRHSHVEQYF
. TRBJ1-1 TRBV11-2 CASSFGVLTEAFF
TRBD1 TRBJ1-2 TRBV29-1 CSVEVEDRGLLNYGYTF
. TRBJ1-5 TRBV24-1 CATSDNRVPNQPQHF
. TRBJ2-3 TRBV12-3/TRBV12-4 CASSALRSRDTQYF
. TRBJ1-5 TRBV24-1 CATSTPYSNQPQHF
. TRBJ2-1 TRBV11-2 CASSRMRTKYNEQFF
TRBD2 TRBJ2-1 TRBV4-1 CASSQGSGGIDNEQFF
. TRBJ1-4 TRBV7-9 CASSFRDPNEKLFF
. TRBJ1-4 TRBV29-1 CSVEAPGQGKLFF
TRBD1 TRBJ1-2 TRBV18 CASWKTGDAYGYTF
TRBD1 TRBJ1-1 TRBV18 CASSHDRGTPEAFF
. TRBJ1-1 TRBV5-8 CAYKTVGNTEAFF
. TRBJ1-5 TRBV27 CASSPGASNQPQHF
. TRBJ2-1 TRBV19 CASSIVSGDNEQFF
. TRBJ2-7 TRBV24-1 CATSDPGRGYEQYF
. TRBJ2-2 TRBV27 CASSPTRVDTGELFF